The 32 T cell receptor beta chains given below trace back to one sample, sequenced in a study of blood T cell repertoires in COVID-19. The repertoire was sequenced with immunoSEQ multiplex PCR; TCRdb's copy has only in-frame clones and lacks some. The table includes just under 300,000 clones, more than 75% detected once. The specimen sequenced was peripheral blood. The receptors originated from a man between 65 and 85 years old with acute or convalescent COVID-19.

The rearrangement uses TRBV7-6 and TRBJ2-1, with 11 nucleotides matching TRBD2. The trim removed 2 bases at V and 7 bases at J, leaving 4 bases unmatched. CDR3 length: 15 residues. CDR1 is SGHVS and CDR2 is FNYEAQ in the germline V gene. The CDR3 sequence: CASSLSTSGSNEQFF. CDR3 nucleotide sequence: TGTGCCAGCAGCTTAAGTACTAGCGGGAGTAATGAGCAGTTCTTC.

In regard to this clone: This sample includes further DNA sequences coding for the same CDR3. This chain connects TRBV12-3 or TRBV12-4 to TRBJ2-7; no clear D. The CDR3 loop spans 12 amino acids. V lost 2 bases to trimming and J lost 2 bases, with 4 bases between them. The CDR3 bases are TGTGCCAGCAGTTTAAGAGCCTACGAGCAGTACTTC. This gives the protein CASSLRAYEQYF.

This chain uses TRBV12-3 or TRBV12-4 with TRBJ1-6; 7 bases are a match to TRBD1. There are 13 residues in the CDR3. V shed 6 bases and J 6 bases; nucleotides not matched to a gene: 2. CDR3 in amino acids: CASRTGSNSPLHF. CDR3 bases: TGTGCCAGCAGGACAGGGTCTAATTCACCCCTCCACTTT.

V usage is TRBV19 and J usage is TRBJ2-7; perhaps TRBD2 as D (6 bases). The CDR3 is 14 residues long. With 6 bases removed from V and 4 bases from J, the gap between germline ends came to 16 bases. Germline values: CDR1 LNHDA, CDR2 SQIVND (reference sequence). The CDR3 bases are TGTGCCAGTAGCCCTAGCGTTGCGGGATACGAGCAGTACTTC. This codes for CASSPSVAGYEQYF.

The chain couples TRBV11-2 to TRBJ2-1, with unresolved D. V was cut by 2 bases and J by 10 bases, with 12 bases left in between. The CDR3 has 13 residues. The germline V gene encodes CDR1 SGHAT and CDR2 FQNNGV. The CDR3 region is CASSLLEVGEQFF. The CDR3 DNA sequence: TGTGCCAGCAGCTTACTAGAGGTTGGAGAGCAGTTCTTC.

The rearrangement links TRBV3-1 (or the pseudogene TRBV3-2) to TRBJ2-3; a possible D gene is TRBD1 (6 bases). The CDR3 is 17 residues long. From germline, CDR1 is LGHDT and CDR2 YNNKEL (reference sequence). With 5 bases removed from V and 2 bases from J, the gap between germline ends came to 20 bases. The CDR3 sequence: CASSVRDRSGFTDTQYF. The CDR3 region has the DNA TGTGCCAGCAGCGTCCGAGACAGGTCCGGATTCACAGATACGCAGTATTTT.

This clone has more than one count but fewer than ten. This rearrangement joins TRBV4-1 to TRBJ2-3, with 7 bases fitting TRBD1. V was pared by 4 bases and J by 2 bases, with 6 bases of the junction left unmatched. CDR3 length equals 15 residues. The V gene's germline CDR1 is MGHRA and CDR2 YSYEKL. The CDR3 nucleotides are TGCGCCAGCAGCCGGACAGGCAGTAACACAGATACGCAGTATTTT. It translates to CASSRTGSNTDTQYF.

J is TRBJ2-3 and V is TRBV19; TRBD1 agrees at 8 bases. The CDR3 contains 17 residues. CDR1 LNHDA and CDR2 SQIVND come from the germline V gene (reference sequence). With V trimmed by 7 bases and J by 1 base, 13 bases remained unmatched. CDR3 sequence: CASTSPPDRDRTDTQYF. The CDR3 DNA reads TGTGCCAGTACCTCTCCCCCGGACAGGGACCGCACAGATACGCAGTATTTT.

The chain carries TRBV28 and TRBJ1-1; D uncertain. With 6 bases removed from V and 1 base from J, the gap between germline ends came to 9 bases. CDR1 is MDHEN, CDR2 SYDVKM, per germline. This CDR3 has 13 residues. The CDR3 spells CASSPPGNTEAFF. The CDR3 DNA sequence: TGTGCCAGCAGCCCCCCGGGGAACACTGAAGCTTTCTTT.

The J gene is TRBJ1-6, the V gene TRBV5-1; D is possibly TRBD1 (6 bases). V lost 0 bases and J lost 9, with 13 bases in between. Germline V gene lookup returns CDR1 SGHRS and CDR2 YFSETQ. The CDR3 has 15 amino acids. CDR3 sequence: CASSLGTGNGSPLHF. The CDR3 coding sequence is TGCGCCAGCAGCTTGGGTACAGGGAATGGTTCACCCCTCCACTTT.

This rearrangement joins TRBV7-2 to TRBJ1-4; D unclear. The CDR3 runs to 15 residues. With 1 base removed from V and 7 bases from J, the gap between germline ends came to 13 bases. The germline V gene encodes CDR1 SGHTA and CDR2 FQGNSA. In DNA, the CDR3 is TGTGCCAGCAGCTTAGTCTCTGGGCATGGTGAAAAACTGTTTTTT. It yields the protein CASSLVSGHGEKLFF. The whole variable domain, filled in from reference TRBV7-2 and TRBJ1-4, reads GAGVSQSPSNKVTEKGKDVELRCDPISGHTALYWYRQSLGQGLEFLIYFQGNSAPDKSGLPSDRFSAERTGGSVSTLTIQRTQQEDSAVYLCASSLVSGHGEKLFFGSGTQLSVL.

Only one count was recorded for this clone. The chain joins TRBV9 to TRBJ1-5, with 7 positions matching TRBD1. The J segment lost 4 bases and the V segment lost 4 bases, leaving 8 bases of the junction unmatched. This CDR3 has 15 residues. The V gene's germline CDR1 is SGDLS and CDR2 YYNGEE. CDR3 loop: CASSPTGSPNQPQHF. CDR3 in DNA: TGTGCCAGCAGCCCGACAGGGTCCCCTAATCAGCCCCAGCATTTT.

The chain is built from TRBV6-2 or TRBV6-3 and TRBJ1-1, with a tentative D call TRBD1 (6 bases). Trimming shortened V by 5 bases and J by 0 bases, and 10 bases separated the two germline ends. Per germline, CDR1 MNHEY and CDR2 SVGEGT. This CDR3 region has 14 residues. CDR3 in amino acids: CASSGQSLNTEAFF. The CDR3 bases are TGTGCCAGCAGTGGACAGAGCCTGAACACTGAAGCTTTCTTT.

V is TRBV6-5 and J is TRBJ1-6; 8 bases are shared with TRBD1. This CDR3 spans 15 amino acids. Germline V lookup: CDR1 MNHEY, CDR2 SVGAGI. With V trimmed by 5 bases and J by 10 bases, 10 bases remained unmatched. The CDR3 DNA reads TGTGCCAGCAGTCGCGGACAGGGAGGTTCCTCACCCCTCCACTTT. Translation: CASSRGQGGSSPLHF.

The CDR3 sequence is CASSFPTGLGEKLFF. The CDR3, as DNA: TGTGCCAGCAGCTTCCCGACAGGGCTAGGGGAAAAACTGTTTTTT. This chain joins TRBV7-9 and TRBJ1-4; 7 positions agree with TRBD1. V was pared by 3 bases and J by 8 bases, with 9 bases of the junction left unmatched. From germline, CDR1 is SEHNR and CDR2 FQNEAQ (reference sequence). The CDR3 extends over 15 amino acids.

In its sample, this clone was seen a few times. The chain has TRBV7-8 and TRBJ2-3, with D unresolved. The CDR3 is 15 amino acids. V was cut by 8 bases and J by 0 bases, with 15 bases left in between. Germline V gives CDR1 SGHVS, CDR2 FQNEAQ. The CDR3 here is CASSRRSGSTDTQYF. The CDR3 DNA reads TGTGCCAGCTCCCGGCGGTCCGGTAGCACAGATACGCAGTATTTT.

V usage is TRBV4-3 and J usage is TRBJ2-1; 7 bases match TRBD2. Per germline, CDR1 LGHNA and CDR2 YSLEER. Losses at the gene ends were 0 bases for V and 3 bases for J; bases not matched to a gene: 5. This CDR3 is built from 16 residues. The CDR3 loop reads CASSQELPGGYNEQFF. In nucleotides, the CDR3 is TGCGCCAGCAGCCAAGAATTACCGGGAGGCTACAATGAGCAGTTCTTC.

The chain combines TRBV3-1 (or the pseudogene TRBV3-2) with TRBJ2-1, with 7 nucleotides matching TRBD2. Per germline, CDR1 LGHDT and CDR2 YNNKEL (reference sequence). The CDR3 consists of 15 residues. The trim removed 4 bases at V and 7 bases at J, leaving 10 bases unmatched. For the CDR3, the DNA is TGTGCCAGCAGCCTTACCCGAGCGGGAAGGAATGAGCAGTTCTTC. Translated, it gives CASSLTRAGRNEQFF.

The rearrangement uses TRBV4-3 and TRBJ2-7; a possible D gene is TRBD1 (6 bases). The germline gives CDR1 LGHNA, CDR2 YSLEER. Trimming stripped 1 base from V and 4 bases from J, with 14 bases between. This CDR3 region has 15 residues. The CDR3 reads CASSQGDRGTYEQYF. CDR3 DNA: TGCGCCAGCAGCCAAGGGGATAGGGGGACATACGAGCAGTACTTC.

With respect to this clone: Mismatch with germline at one junction end may stem from a read error. V usage is TRBV28 and J usage is TRBJ2-1; 12 bases agree with TRBD2. This CDR3 spans 12 amino acids. Germline V CDR1 and CDR2: MDHEN, SYDVKM. The CDR3 reads CASSFRLAGEIF. CDR3 DNA: TGTGCCAGCAGTTTCCGACTAGCGGGAGAGATCTTC.

In DNA, the CDR3 is TGTGCCAGCAGCTTAGCTGGAGGTTCACCCCTCCACTTT. Encoded protein: CASSLAGGSPLHF. V and J are TRBV7-2 and TRBJ1-6; no clear D gene. The CDR3 consists of 13 residues. Germline V gives CDR1 SGHTA, CDR2 FQGNSA. V was trimmed by 0 bases and J by 9 bases, leaving 6 bases between them.

The V gene is TRBV19, the J gene TRBJ1-2; TRBD1 matches 9 bases. There are 14 residues in the CDR3. Germline V gives CDR1 LNHDA, CDR2 SQIVND (reference sequence). J was trimmed by 8 bases and V by 5 bases; bases with no gene match: 9. CDR3 bases: TGTGCCAGTAGTCTCGGGACAGGGTTTTCAGGCTACACCTTC. The encoded protein is CASSLGTGFSGYTF.

The rearrangement joins TRBV7-2 to TRBJ2-7; TRBD2 agrees at 9 bases. Germline CDR1 SGHTA, CDR2 FQGNSA. Trimming cost V 4 bases and J 7 bases; bases outside gene matches: 8. The CDR3 is made up of 14 amino acids. CDR3 sequence (DNA): TGTGCCAGCAGCTCCGGGACTAGCCTAGTTGAGCAGTACTTC. Translated, it gives CASSSGTSLVEQYF.

CDR3 loop: CASSLGQEGYGYTF. For the CDR3, the DNA is TGCGCCAGCAGCTTGGGGCAGGAGGGGTATGGCTACACCTTC. This chain links TRBV5-1 with TRBJ1-2; D may be TRBD1 (5 bases). The CDR3 runs to 14 residues. Trimming removed 0 bases from V and 5 bases from J, with 11 bases in between. Germline CDR1 is SGHRS and CDR2 is YFSETQ.

The chain links TRBV2 to TRBJ2-5; a possible D gene is TRBD1 (5 bases). CDR1 and CDR2 (germline): SNHLY, FYNNEI. V was pared by 8 bases and J by 2 bases, with 21 bases between. This CDR3 is built from 16 residues. This CDR3 is CASPFWGKVGQETQYF. CDR3 in DNA: TGTGCCAGCCCCTTCTGGGGCAAAGTGGGACAAGAGACCCAGTACTTC.

The chain has TRBV28 and TRBJ1-2; 12 nucleotides agree with TRBD1. Germline lookup yields CDR1 MDHEN and CDR2 SYDVKM. V dropped 10 bases and J dropped 8; count of bases not matched to a gene: 8. The CDR3 runs to 13 residues. The DNA of the CDR3 is TGTGCCACCGGGACAGGGGGCGCCGGGGGCTACACCTTC. It yields the protein CATGTGGAGGYTF.

The chain uses TRBV28 and TRBJ2-1; 7 nucleotides line up with TRBD1. Trimming removed 5 bases from V and 15 bases from J; junction bases left unmatched: 10. In germline, CDR1 is MDHEN, CDR2 SYDVKM. The CDR3 extends over 12 amino acids. CDR3 in DNA: TGTGCCAGCAGTGTGGGGACAGTGGATGCGTTCTTC. Protein sequence: CASSVGTVDAFF.

This sequence joins TRBV19 and TRBJ2-5, with 10 nucleotides matching TRBD1. This CDR3 is built from 16 residues. Germline CDR1 reads LNHDA; CDR2 reads SQIVND (reference sequence). The ends lost 4 bases at V and 3 bases at J; junction bases unmatched: 8. The CDR3 sequence: CASSTGTGDKKETQYF. DNA for the CDR3: TGTGCCAGTAGTACCGGGACAGGGGATAAGAAAGAGACCCAGTACTTC.

The CDR3 loop is CASSNPGTGNTEAFF. Here the CDR3 DNA reads TGTGCCAGCAGTAATCCCGGGACAGGGAACACTGAAGCTTTCTTT. The chain employs TRBV27 and TRBJ1-1; 8 bases line up with TRBD1. V shed 5 bases and J 1 base; nucleotides not matched to a gene: 6. The CDR3 has 15 amino acids. Germline V gene sequence: CDR1 MNHEY, CDR2 SMNVEV (reference sequence).

This chain links TRBV10-3 with TRBJ2-3; D remains ambiguous. Trimming removed 4 bases from V and 2 bases from J, with 7 bases in between. Looked up from germline, CDR1 is ENHRY and CDR2 is SYGVKD. The CDR3 has 13 amino acids. The CDR3, as DNA: TGTGCCATCAGTGTTCAGGACACAGATACGCAGTATTTT. It codes for CAISVQDTDTQYF.

The rearrangement links TRBV4-2 to TRBJ2-5; D gene uncertain. Germline CDR1 and CDR2: LGHNA and YNFKEQ. V lost 1 base, J lost 2 bases, and 14 bases lay in between. The CDR3 totals 16 residues. The CDR3 DNA is TGTGCCAGCAGCCAAGGGTTGTCGGGTCCTCAAGAGACCCAGTACTTC. Its translation is CASSQGLSGPQETQYF.

The chain combines TRBV9 with TRBJ2-1; the match to TRBD2 covers 13 bases. In germline, CDR1 is SGDLS, CDR2 YYNGEE. Trimming removed 3 bases from V and 10 bases from J; junction bases left unmatched: 13. The CDR3 sequence is 17 residues long. CDR3 protein: CASSDIRGLAGVSEQFF. In DNA form, the CDR3 reads TGTGCCAGCAGCGATATCCGTGGACTAGCGGGGGTATCGGAGCAGTTCTTC.